Below, 27 T cell receptor beta chains from the same sample are listed, as sequenced in a study of T cells in Graves' hyperthyroidism and ophthalmopathy. RNA transcripts served as the template for amplifying TCR beta CDR3 regions. When the TCR CDR3 underwent first-round RT-PCR, the HTBI primer set was used. MiXCR, applied by TCRdb to the multiplex PCR reads, yields one record per CDR3 protein. Of 50,000 to 60,000 distinct CDR3 sequences listed, over 40% were seen once; the top ten hold roughly 10%. The sequenced sample consisted of blood. These receptors were taken from a woman in her forties or fifties with Graves' ophthalmopathy.

In its sample, this clonotype was seen many times. The chain recombines TRBV19 with TRBJ2-2; D may correspond to TRBD1 or TRBD2 (7 bases each). Germline CDR1 LNHDA, CDR2 SQIVND (reference sequence). The CDR3 sequence is 19 residues long. The V end lost 1 base, the J end lost 6 bases, and 24 bases lay between the germline ends. CDR3 in DNA: TGTGCCAGTAGTATAGCCCGAACTCAGGGGGGGCAACGTTCCGGGGAGCTGTTTTTT. Translated, it gives CASSIARTQGGQRSGELFF.

The chain combines TRBV16 with TRBJ2-1; no clear D gene. The germline V gene encodes CDR1 KGHSY and CDR2 FQNENV. The V and J ends lost 4 bases and 6 bases respectively, with 13 bases between them. This CDR3 has 14 amino acids. The CDR3 loop reads CASSPIEQRNEQFF. As DNA, the CDR3 is TGTGCCAGCAGCCCCATCGAACAGCGCAATGAGCAGTTCTTC.

The chain uses TRBV7-3 and TRBJ2-5; D might be TRBD2 (6 bases). V gave up 4 bases and J gave up 5 bases, with 11 bases separating them. The CDR3 is made up of 13 amino acids. CDR1 is SGHTA and CDR2 is FQGTGA in the germline V gene. The CDR3 DNA is TGTGCCAGCAGCTCCCGGGAGAGGGAGACCCAGTACTTC. Its protein product is CASSSRERETQYF.

This clonotype has ten or more counts. The gene calls are TRBV11-2 and TRBJ2-2, with TRBD2 as a possible D gene (6 bases). CDR3 length: 15 residues. In germline, CDR1 is SGHAT, CDR2 FQNNGV. V lost 4 bases, J lost 7 bases, and 16 bases lay in between. CDR3 amino acids: CASSWGGVGGGELFF. The DNA for the CDR3 is TGTGCCAGCAGCTGGGGAGGCGTTGGGGGCGGGGAGCTGTTTTTT. Combining the CDR3 with reference TRBV11-2 and TRBJ2-2 gives the whole variable domain EAGVAQSPRYKIIEKRQSVAFWCNPISGHATLYWYQQILGQGPKLLIQFQNNGVVDDSQLPKDRFSAERLKGVDSTLKIQPAKLEDSAVYLCASSWGGVGGGELFFGEGSRLTVL.

Worth noting for this clonotype: A much larger clone lies a single base off, so this may be a read error. V gene TRBV12-3 or TRBV12-4 combines with J gene TRBJ2-5; perhaps TRBD2 as D (5 bases). CDR3 length: 14 amino acids. The CDR3 region is CASSPRRAQETQNF. The CDR3 bases are TGTGCCAGCAGTCCCCGGCGGGCCCAAGAGACCCAGAACTTC.

The J gene is TRBJ1-5, the V gene TRBV7-2, with 7 bases lining up with TRBD1. This CDR3 spans 15 amino acids. Germline CDR1 is SGHTA and CDR2 is FQGNSA. V shed 8 bases, J shed 5 bases, and the junction held 12 bases outside the gene matches. In DNA form, the CDR3 reads TGTGCCAGCGGCGCTGGCAGGGGGACGGATCAGCCCCAGCATTTT. Protein sequence: CASGAGRGTDQPQHF.

In its sample, this clonotype was seen many times. The J gene is TRBJ2-7, the V gene TRBV6-6; D remains ambiguous. Germline values: CDR1 MNHNY, CDR2 SVGAGI (reference sequence). Between the trimmed V and J ends, which lost 0 bases and 1 base, there was a span of 10 bases. The CDR3 sequence is 15 residues long. DNA of the CDR3: TGTGCCAGCAGTTACTCGGGAACCTTATCCTACGAGCAGTACTTC. Its protein is CASSYSGTLSYEQYF.

Details on this clonotype: A much more abundant neighbour one base away suggests this may be a read error. The chain uses TRBV2 and TRBJ2-4; D ambiguous. V was shortened by 11 bases and J by 0 bases, with 14 bases between the two germline ends. Germline lookup yields CDR1 SNHLY and CDR2 FYNNEI. The CDR3 spans 14 residues. The CDR3 region has the DNA TGTGCCGGCACAACAGACGAAGCCAAAAACATTCAGTACTTC. Translation: CAGTTDEAKNIQYF.

This clonotype has ten or more counts. V and J are TRBV20-1 and TRBJ2-5; 8 bases are a match to TRBD2. Germline lookup yields CDR1 DFQATT and CDR2 SNEGSKA (reference sequence). The CDR3 is 14 residues long. V was clipped by 0 bases and J by 5 bases; unmatched bases: 5. CDR3 nucleotides: TGCAGTGCTAGAGATGGGGCGGGAGGCGAGACCCAGTACTTC. Translation gives CSARDGAGGETQYF.

At least ten counts were recorded for this clonotype. The chain couples TRBV27 to TRBJ2-7, with TRBD2 matching over 7 bases. J was trimmed by 4 bases and V by 4 bases; bases with no gene match: 4. CDR3 size: 13 residues. Germline assignment: CDR1 MNHEY and CDR2 SMNVEV (reference sequence). The CDR3 DNA reads as TGTGCCAGCAGTTCCAGCGGGATTTACGAGCAGTACTTC. This translates into CASSSSGIYEQYF.

This chain uses TRBV12-3 or TRBV12-4 with TRBJ1-1, with D perhaps TRBD1 (6 bases). Trimming stripped 6 bases from V and 1 base from J, with 12 bases between. The CDR3 has 14 residues. CDR3 nucleotides: TGTGCCAGCAGCCCGACAGGACCGAACACTGAAGCTTTCTTT. Translating gives CASSPTGPNTEAFF.

This clonotype was detected ten times or more. The CDR3 here is CSVDKPDRTNNYGYTF. CDR3 DNA sequence: TGCAGCGTCGATAAACCAGACAGAACCAATAACTATGGCTACACCTTC. The genes are TRBV29-1 and TRBJ1-2, with D possibly being TRBD1 (5 bases). Looked up from germline, CDR1 is SQVTM and CDR2 is ANQGSEA. There are 16 residues in the CDR3. V was clipped by 6 bases and J by 1 base, with 21 bases between them.

The V and J genes are TRBV15 and TRBJ2-2, with D perhaps TRBD1 (6 bases). Trimming pared 7 bases from V and 3 bases from J, leaving 15 bases between. Germline-derived CDR1 and CDR2 are LNHNV and YYDKDF (reference sequence). The CDR3 runs to 15 residues. CDR3 in DNA: TGTGCCACCATTGGTGGGGGCCTGGACACCGGGGAGCTGTTTTTT. It yields the protein CATIGGGLDTGELFF.

This clonotype was observed many times. This chain uses TRBV6-2 or TRBV6-3 with TRBJ2-7, with 8 bases fitting TRBD1. Trimming removed 6 bases from V and 3 bases from J; junction bases left unmatched: 4. CDR3 size: 13 residues. Germline lookup yields CDR1 MNHEY and CDR2 SVGEGT. CDR3 DNA: TGTGCCAGCAGCCTGGACAGGGACTACGAGCAGTACTTC. Its protein is CASSLDRDYEQYF.

This clonotype was seen repeatedly, ten times or more. The V gene is TRBV28, the J gene TRBJ1-5; D ambiguous. In germline, CDR1 is MDHEN, CDR2 SYDVKM. This CDR3 spans 14 amino acids. Trimming pared 3 bases from V and 1 base from J, leaving 7 bases between. CDR3 amino acids: CASSFSLSNQPQHF. CDR3 DNA: TGTGCCAGCAGTTTCTCTCTAAGCAATCAGCCCCAGCATTTT.

Turning to this clonotype: Without the conserved terminal phenylalanine or tryptophan, this CDR3 likely stems from a read error. V gene TRBV5-8 combines with J gene TRBJ2-5, with D perhaps TRBD1 or TRBD2 (5 bases each). CDR1 and CDR2 from the germline V gene are SGHTS and YDEGEE. This CDR3 has 14 amino acids. CDR3 loop: CASSLGWGTETQYC. In DNA form, the CDR3 reads TGCGCCAGCAGCTTGGGTTGGGGGACGGAGACCCAGTACTGC.

This clonotype has at least ten counts. The rearrangement links TRBV4-2 to TRBJ1-1; TRBD1 matches at 10 bases. Germline V gene sequence: CDR1 LGHNA, CDR2 YNFKEQ. This CDR3 region has 13 residues. The junction had 5 bases not matched to a gene; V was cut back by 10 bases and J by 3 bases. Here the CDR3 reads CAIRGTGDTEAFF. The CDR3 DNA follows: TGTGCCATCCGTGGGACAGGGGACACTGAAGCTTTCTTT.

In this sample, this clonotype turned up a few times. The junction shows a germline mismatch at one end, possibly a read error. In DNA, the CDR3 is TGTGCTAGCAGCAAAGACAGAAATCAGCCCCAGCATTTT. Amino acid sequence: CASSKDRNQPQHF. The V call is TRBV7-7, the J call TRBJ1-5, with D tentatively TRBD1 (5 bases). The CDR3 is 13 residues long. The germline V gene has CDR1 SSHAT and CDR2 FNYEAQ (reference sequence).

V and J are TRBV5-1 and TRBJ1-2; no firm D call. The V gene's germline CDR1 is SGHRS and CDR2 YFSETQ. Trimming took off 0 bases at V and 4 bases at J, with 13 bases between the two ends. CDR3 size: 15 residues. This chain's CDR3 is CASSLGWSRSYGYTF. The CDR3 DNA follows: TGCGCCAGCAGCTTGGGGTGGTCCCGTAGCTATGGCTACACCTTC.

This clonotype has a count of ten or more. This chain links TRBV4-1 with TRBJ2-7; tentatively, D is TRBD1 (8 bases). V shed 4 bases and J shed 7 bases, with 14 bases lying between them. The CDR3 runs 13 residues. Per the germline V gene, CDR1 is MGHRA and CDR2 is YSYEKL. DNA of the CDR3: TGCGCCAGCAGCCGACAGGGGCGGGGGGAGCAGTACTTC. Translation gives CASSRQGRGEQYF.

This clonotype was counted between two and nine times. The chain combines TRBV24-1 with TRBJ1-5, with D maybe TRBD1 (6 bases). Between the trimmed V and J ends, which lost 9 bases and 11 bases, there was a span of 16 bases. The CDR3 is 12 residues long. CDR1 KGHDR and CDR2 SFDVKD come from the germline V gene. The CDR3: CATSNQGRAQHF. The CDR3, as DNA: TGTGCCACCTCTAATCAGGGGAGAGCCCAGCATTTT.

This clonotype has a count of ten or more. The chain combines TRBV2 with TRBJ1-4, with a possible D match to TRBD1 (5 bases). Looked up from germline, CDR1 is SNHLY and CDR2 is FYNNEI. The CDR3 has 13 amino acids. V lost 8 bases, J lost 4 bases, and 11 bases lay in between. CDR3 amino acids: CASGRDRNEKLFF. CDR3 in DNA: TGTGCCAGCGGCCGGGACCGTAATGAAAAACTGTTTTTT.

A remark on this clonotype: A junction end diverges from the germline sequence, so it may reflect a read error. This chain uses TRBV10-3 with TRBJ1-2; no definite D call. Germline V gene sequence: CDR1 ENHRY, CDR2 SYGVKD. This CDR3 region has 12 residues. The CDR3 DNA follows: TGTGCCAGCATGGAGGGATCCTATGGCGACACCTTC. Translated: CASMEGSYGDTF.

The V gene is TRBV29-1, the J gene TRBJ2-7; D remains ambiguous. CDR1 and CDR2 from the germline V gene are SQVTM and ANQGSEA. The germline V and J ends were trimmed by 8 bases and 2 bases, with 13 bases remaining between them. The CDR3 has 12 residues. CDR3 coding DNA: TGCAGCTTATCCGGACCACCCTACGAGCAGTACTTC. Translating gives CSLSGPPYEQYF.

V is TRBV10-1 and J is TRBJ2-6; 8 positions agree with TRBD2. Germline V gene lookup returns CDR1 WNHNN and CDR2 SYGVQD (reference sequence). CDR3 size: 21 residues. V lost 7 bases, J lost 0 bases, and 20 bases stayed unmatched. CDR3 in amino acids: CASIGTRGVPGLCSGANVLTF. DNA of the CDR3: TGCGCCAGCATCGGGACTAGGGGAGTCCCCGGGCTGTGCTCTGGGGCCAACGTCCTGACTTTC.

Ten or more counts support this clonotype. This chain uses TRBV12-3 or TRBV12-4 with TRBJ1-5; no definite D call. The CDR3 is 12 amino acids. Trimming pared 3 bases from V and 9 bases from J, leaving 9 bases between. In DNA form, the CDR3 reads TGTGCCAGCAGTTTGGGGAGCGGGCCCCAGCATTTT. This sequence encodes CASSLGSGPQHF.

There are many counts of this clonotype. The chain is built from TRBV4-1 and TRBJ2-3; TRBD2 is a possible D gene (5 bases). With 2 bases removed from V and 3 bases from J, the gap between germline ends came to 6 bases. CDR3 length equals 13 residues. Per the germline V gene, CDR1 is MGHRA and CDR2 is YSYEKL. The CDR3 loop reads CASSQTRTDTQYF. CDR3 nucleotide sequence: TGCGCCAGCAGCCAAACTAGGACAGATACGCAGTATTTT.